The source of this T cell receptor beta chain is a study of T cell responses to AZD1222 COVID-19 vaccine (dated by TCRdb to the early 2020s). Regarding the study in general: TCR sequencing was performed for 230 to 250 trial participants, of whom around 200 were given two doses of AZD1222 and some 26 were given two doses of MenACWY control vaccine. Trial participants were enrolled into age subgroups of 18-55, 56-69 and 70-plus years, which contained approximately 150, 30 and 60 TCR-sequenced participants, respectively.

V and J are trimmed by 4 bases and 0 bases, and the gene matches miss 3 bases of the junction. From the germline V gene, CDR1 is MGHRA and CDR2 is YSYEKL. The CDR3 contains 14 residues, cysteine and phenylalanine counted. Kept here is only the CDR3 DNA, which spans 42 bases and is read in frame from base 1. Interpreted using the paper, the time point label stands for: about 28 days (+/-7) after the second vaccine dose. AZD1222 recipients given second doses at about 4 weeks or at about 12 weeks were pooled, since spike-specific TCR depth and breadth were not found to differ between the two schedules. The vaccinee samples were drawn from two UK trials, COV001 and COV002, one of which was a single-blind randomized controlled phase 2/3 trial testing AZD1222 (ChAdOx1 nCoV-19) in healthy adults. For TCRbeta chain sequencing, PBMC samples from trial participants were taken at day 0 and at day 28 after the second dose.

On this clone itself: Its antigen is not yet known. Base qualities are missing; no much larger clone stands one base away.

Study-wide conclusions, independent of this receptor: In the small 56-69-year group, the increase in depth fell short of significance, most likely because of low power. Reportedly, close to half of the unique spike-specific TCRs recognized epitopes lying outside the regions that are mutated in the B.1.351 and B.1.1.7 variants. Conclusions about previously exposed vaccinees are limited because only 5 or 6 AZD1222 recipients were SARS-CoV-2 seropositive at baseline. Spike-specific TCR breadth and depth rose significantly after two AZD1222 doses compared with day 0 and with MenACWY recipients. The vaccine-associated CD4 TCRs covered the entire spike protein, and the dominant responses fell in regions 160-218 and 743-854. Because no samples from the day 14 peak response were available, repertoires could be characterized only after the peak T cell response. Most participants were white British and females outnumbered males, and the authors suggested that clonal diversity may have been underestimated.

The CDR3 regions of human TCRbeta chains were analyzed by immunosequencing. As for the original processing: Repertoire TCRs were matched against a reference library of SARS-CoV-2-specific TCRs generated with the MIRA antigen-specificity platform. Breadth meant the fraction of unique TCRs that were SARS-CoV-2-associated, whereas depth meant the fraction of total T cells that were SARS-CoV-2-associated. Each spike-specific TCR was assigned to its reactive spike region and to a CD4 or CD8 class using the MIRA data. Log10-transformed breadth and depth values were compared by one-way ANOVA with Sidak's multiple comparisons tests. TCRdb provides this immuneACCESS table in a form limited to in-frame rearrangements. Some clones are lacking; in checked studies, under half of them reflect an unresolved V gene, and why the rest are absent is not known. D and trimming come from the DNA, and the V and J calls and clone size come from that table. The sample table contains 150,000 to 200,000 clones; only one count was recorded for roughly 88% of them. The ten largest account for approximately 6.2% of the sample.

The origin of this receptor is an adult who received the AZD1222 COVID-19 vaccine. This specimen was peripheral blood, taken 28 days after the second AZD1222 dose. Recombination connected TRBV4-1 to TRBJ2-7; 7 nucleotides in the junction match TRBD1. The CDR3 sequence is CASSPGQSSYEQYF. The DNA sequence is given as TGCGCCAGCAGCCCGGGACAGAGCTCCTACGAGCAGTACTTC.